The source of this T cell receptor (beta chain) is a study of blood T cell repertoires in COVID-19. Profiled with immunoSEQ multiplex PCR; TCRdb holds only in-frame clones, not every one. The sample holds roughly 300,000 clones, 85% to 90% seen once. Germline CDR1 LNHDA, CDR2 SQIVND (reference sequence). The CDR3 sequence is 17 residues long. With V trimmed by 3 bases and J by 5 bases, 10 bases remained unmatched. V usage is TRBV19 and J usage is TRBJ2-1; 10 bases map to TRBD2. The source of this sequence is a woman younger than 30 who had recovered from COVID-19. Sequenced: PBMCs or T cells enriched from blood (not recorded which). This CDR3 is CASSISGPTSGDNEQFF. The CDR3 region has the DNA TGTGCCAGTAGTATTTCTGGCCCCACTAGCGGGGACAATGAGCAGTTCTTC.